The 9 T cell receptor beta chains listed next were all sequenced from one sample in a study of CD8 T cells in ankylosing spondylitis. What these receptors recognize is not known. TCRdb passed the 5' RACE reads through MiXCR, listing each CDR3 protein once. The sample yields fewer than 750,000 distinct CDR3 sequences, under 20% seen once. Points from the study as a whole: A motif of 7 to 9 highly homologous TCR beta variants was seen as apparently characteristic of ankylosing spondylitis blood.

Sequenced sample: blood, either unsorted or a sorted T cell fraction (not recorded which). The source is a male donor with ankylosing spondylitis.

The gene calls are TRBV5-1 and TRBJ2-6; the D gene is possibly TRBD2 (5 bases). V lost 5 bases to trimming and J lost 0 bases, with 15 bases between them. The length of the CDR3 is 17 residues. CDR1 is SGHRS, CDR2 YFSETQ, per germline. The CDR3 nucleotides are TGCGCCAGCAGTCCTCGAGGAGGCAACTCTGGGGCCAACGTCCTGACTTTC. Translating gives CASSPRGGNSGANVLTF.

This rearrangement joins TRBV4-1 to TRBJ2-1; 7 nucleotides align to TRBD1. Germline CDR1 and CDR2: MGHRA and YSYEKL. The CDR3 runs to 16 residues. The V segment lost 0 bases and the J segment 4 bases; nucleotides outside the gene matches: 6. The CDR3 protein is CASSQDLQGTYNEQFF. CDR3 bases: TGCGCCAGCAGCCAAGATTTACAGGGGACATACAATGAGCAGTTCTTC.

In this sample, this clonotype turned up many times. The chain is built from TRBV12-3 or TRBV12-4 and TRBJ1-1; no clear D gene. V gave up 7 bases and J gave up 5 bases, with 14 bases separating them. The CDR3 consists of 13 residues. This chain's CDR3 is CASTPDLGTEAFF. CDR3 nucleotide sequence: TGTGCCAGCACCCCGGACCTTGGGACTGAAGCTTTCTTT.

The V call is TRBV4-2, the J call TRBJ2-2, with D unclear. The V end was cut by 4 bases, the J end by 1 base, with 10 bases between. The CDR3 is made up of 15 amino acids. Germline loops: CDR1 LGHNA, CDR2 YNFKEQ. CDR3 sequence reads: CASSRPLENTGELFF. The CDR3 nucleotides are TGTGCCAGCAGCCGTCCCCTCGAGAACACCGGGGAGCTGTTTTTT.

This chain uses TRBV5-1 with TRBJ2-2, with 7 positions matching TRBD2. There are 18 residues in the CDR3. The V and J ends lost 5 bases and 7 bases, in that order; junction bases with no gene match: 20. Germline V CDR1 and CDR2: SGHRS, YFSETQ. CDR3: CASSVPEGAGSSVGELFF. For the CDR3, the DNA is TGCGCCAGCAGTGTCCCTGAGGGAGCGGGATCATCGGTCGGGGAGCTGTTTTTT. The complete variable domain, with remaining parts taken from reference TRBV5-1 and TRBJ2-2, reads KAGVTQTPRYLIKTRGQQVTLSCSPISGHRSVSWYQQTPGQGLQFLFEYFSETQRNKGNFPGRFSGRQFSNSRSEMNVSTLELGDSALYLCASSVPEGAGSSVGELFFGEGSRLTVL.

The DNA for the CDR3 is TGTGCCAGCAGTTCCTCACCCCGAGACATCAAGCCCCAGCATTTT. Translated: CASSSSPRDIKPQHF. The genes are TRBV2 and TRBJ1-5; D gene uncertain. The CDR3 consists of 15 residues. Trimming took off 5 bases at V and 8 bases at J, with 19 bases between the two ends. CDR1 is SNHLY, CDR2 FYNNEI, per germline.

This clonotype occurred a few times. The chain is built from TRBV18 and TRBJ1-1; 7 bases align to TRBD1. CDR1 and CDR2 (germline): KGHSH, LQKENI. Losses at the gene ends were 1 base for V and 2 bases for J; bases not matched to a gene: 4. This CDR3 is built from 15 residues. The DNA of the CDR3 is TGTGCCAGCTCACCACGTCAGGGGGGAAACACTGAAGCTTTCTTT. This translates into CASSPRQGGNTEAFF.

This rearrangement joins TRBV20-1 to TRBJ2-7; 7 positions match TRBD1. From germline, CDR1 is DFQATT and CDR2 SNEGSKA (reference sequence). The J segment lost 3 bases and the V segment lost 4 bases, leaving 3 bases of the junction unmatched. This CDR3 is 12 amino acids long. The CDR3 bases are TGCAGTGCTATGGGACAGATCTACGAGCAGTACTTC. As protein: CSAMGQIYEQYF.

The table lists this clonotype with a few counts. The CDR3 reads CASRGFSEAFF. DNA for the CDR3: TGTGCCAGCAGGGGGTTCTCAGAAGCTTTCTTT. V is TRBV2 and J is TRBJ1-1; no clear D gene. Trimming removed 6 bases at V and 8 bases at J, with 10 bases between. The length of the CDR3 is 11 residues. CDR1 and CDR2 from the germline V gene are SNHLY and FYNNEI.